This TCR beta chain was identified during a study of cytomegalovirus exposure and HLA in healthy donors. Study results and limitations: In a later analysis, the majority of CMV-associated beta chains seemingly showed HLA restriction. In a later analysis, donors in an Asian-associated ancestry cluster reportedly had fewer N-insertions in productive TCRs than the cohort mean. In a later analysis, specific HLA alleles were associated with 15,000 to 20,000 TCR beta sequences at a 0.05 false discovery rate.

This clone showed up just once. The antigen remains undetermined. PCR employed 60 Vbeta and 13 Jbeta primers. Using immunoSEQ multiplex PCR, the repertoire was profiled, and TCRdb retains in-frame clones only, with some absent. Of about 96,000 clones listed, 64% are singletons. The CDR3 has 19 residues. After removal of 0 bases from V and 1 base from J, the junction contained 8 bases not matched to a gene. Germline V gene data show CDR1 as LGHNA and CDR2 as YNFKEQ. Specimen: PBMCs. The genes are TRBV4-2 and TRBJ2-2; TRBD2 aligns across 10 bases. The receptor was isolated from a man aged 55-75 years in good health and CMV-seronegative. Written as DNA, the CDR3 is TGTGCCAGCAGCCAAGAAAGCCTAGCGGGGGCCCTGAACACCGGGGAGCTGTTTTTT. Translating gives CASSQESLAGALNTGELFF.